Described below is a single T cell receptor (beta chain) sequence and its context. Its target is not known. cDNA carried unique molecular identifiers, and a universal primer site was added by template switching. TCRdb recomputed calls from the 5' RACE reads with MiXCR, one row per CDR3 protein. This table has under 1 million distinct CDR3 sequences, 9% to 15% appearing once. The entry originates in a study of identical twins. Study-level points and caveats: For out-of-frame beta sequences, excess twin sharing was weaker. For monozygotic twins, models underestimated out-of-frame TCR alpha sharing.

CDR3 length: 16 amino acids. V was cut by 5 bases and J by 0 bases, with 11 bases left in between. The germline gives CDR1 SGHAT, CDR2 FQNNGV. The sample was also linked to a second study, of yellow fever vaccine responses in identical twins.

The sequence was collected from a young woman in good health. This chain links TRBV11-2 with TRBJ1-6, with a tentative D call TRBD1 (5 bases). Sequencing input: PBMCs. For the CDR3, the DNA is TGTGCCAGCAGCCCCCGGGGGGACTCCTATAATTCACCCCTCCACTTT. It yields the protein CASSPRGDSYNSPLHF.